This note documents a single T cell receptor beta chain sequence. Its antigen is currently unknown. This sample is part of a study of Tregs in tolerant kidney transplant recipients. General study results and limits: Findings come from small patient numbers and require larger validation.

The germline gives CDR1 MGHRA, CDR2 YSYEKL. The CDR3 has 17 amino acids. The V end lost 1 base, the J end lost 4 bases, and 19 bases lay between the germline ends. Data came from immunoSEQ multiplex PCR; TCRdb stores just in-frame clones and leaves some out. Of under 300,000 clones in the sample, 80% to 85% are singletons; the top ten hold over 0.5%. Thawed PBMCs were FACS-sorted into unstimulated CD4+CD25+CD127- regulatory T cells, CD4+CD25- non-regulatory cells, CD4 and CD8 cells. This TCR was sampled from a human donor in good health. The material sequenced was CD4+ T cells from blood. The gene calls are TRBV4-1 and TRBJ2-5, with D perhaps matching TRBD1 (5 bases). The CDR3 protein is CASSQAPVWGNSETQYF. In DNA form, the CDR3 reads TGCGCCAGCAGCCAAGCTCCCGTCTGGGGCAACTCAGAGACCCAGTACTTC.